The sequence of this T cell receptor (beta chain) was determined in a study of response to subunit inactivated influenza vaccine. Via MiXCR, TCRdb re-called the RT-PCR reads, giving one row per CDR3 protein. This sample has about 520,000 distinct CDR3 sequences, with approximately 7.2% found just once. This clonotype occurred many times. Germline assignment: CDR1 LGHDT and CDR2 YNNKEL (reference sequence). The trim removed 4 bases at V and 5 bases at J, leaving 9 bases unmatched. This CDR3 is built from 15 residues. The receptor comes from a man between 50 and 75 years old who received an inactivated influenza vaccine. This chain connects TRBV3-1 to TRBJ1-1; 8 bases match TRBD1. The starting material was PBMCs from blood, obtained approximately 25 months after vaccination. In DNA form, the CDR3 reads TGTGCCAGCAGCCTTTGGACAGGGTGGGAAACTGAAGCTTTCTTT. It codes for CASSLWTGWETEAFF.